The TCR beta chain under discussion was sequenced for a study of T cells in Graves' hyperthyroidism and ophthalmopathy (dated by TCRdb to the late 2010s). Background for the entire study: Peripheral blood was sampled at the time of initial diagnosis, prior to any treatment. To identify distinguishing TCR V-J signatures, a discovery cohort of around 100 patients was used, comprising roughly 45 with Graves' ophthalmopathy and around 60 with stable Graves' hyperthyroidism. An independent validation cohort of around 19 hyperthyroidism patients and 17 patients who later progressed to ophthalmopathy tested prospective prediction of ophthalmopathy. The 100 or so discovery patients were randomly split 7:3 into training and test sets. In more than 5 Graves' hyperthyroidism patients, the study also compared T-cell repertoires from thyroid tissue with T-cell repertoires from blood. After sampling, hyperthyroidism patients received methimazole starting at 30 mg daily, and ophthalmopathy patients received high-dose intravenous methylprednisolone. TCR Vbeta CDR3 sequencing of 135 peripheral blood samples (more than 40 ophthalmopathy, 75 hyperthyroidism and roughly 17 progressor patients) is reported in the paper. Broader findings and caveats from the paper: No statistical method was used to fix the sample size in advance, and group allocation was not hidden from the investigators. During validation, the model predicted progression to ophthalmopathy a median of approximately 7 months ahead of onset, with more than 55% sensitivity and 72% to 80% specificity. A model built on a 13 V-J signature distinguished ophthalmopathy from stable hyperthyroidism, reaching roughly 88% sensitivity and 81.08% specificity in cross-validation and 80%/75% in testing. Most expanded thyroid clonotypes (frequency above 0.001) were also found in blood, which suggests that blood repertoires may mirror thyroid immune responses.

A patient counted as having stable Graves' hyperthyroidism if no progression to ophthalmopathy occurred over 18 months of follow-up. Hyperthyroidism patients were newly diagnosed, had a disease duration of under 2 months, and were aged 18 to 65 years. The study excluded patients with uncontrolled infections, other autoimmune diseases, pregnancy or lactation. Diagnoses were established on the basis of clinical symptoms, serum thyroxine and TRAb, thyroid ultrasound, and orbital computed tomography. Ficoll-Paque density gradient centrifugation was used to isolate PBMCs from around 9.1 ml of fresh peripheral blood. Total RNA was extracted with Trizol reagent, and quality was checked on an Agilent 2100 Bioanalyzer. The TCR beta CDR3 regions were amplified from the RNA transcripts. The TCR CDR3 was subjected to a first round of RT-PCR using the HTBI primer set and the Qiagen OneStep RT-PCR kit. A second multiplex PCR round built the libraries, followed by size selection and purification. Paired-end sequencing of the libraries was performed with 100 bp reads on an Illumina HiSeq2000. Under the source paper's analysis protocol: Raw data were processed with SOAPnuke, discarding reads with adapters, uncalled bases, mean Phred below 15, or no exact constant-primer or identifier match. High-quality paired reads were merged using COPE v1.2.5, and each unique nucleotide sequence was defined as a clonotype. MiTCR v1.1 was used to align clonotypes to the IMGT TRBV, TRBD and TRBJ reference segments. The analysis was restricted to V-J combinations with a frequency above 0.0001, which together covered 99% to 99.2% of the repertoires. The TCS score was defined as F50 (clonal expansion) divided by E x V (chaos), with BLOSUM62-based TCRdist calculated between CDR3 peptides within each V-J. Welch's t-statistics and random forest reduced around 520 V-J features to under 15, which were used in a naive Bayes classifier (R e1071). Through fastp at Q25 and MiXCR, TCRdb rebuilt clones from the public reads, retaining in-frame beta chains. Under each unique CDR3 protein, matching rows form one entry showing the most common genes and DNA. TCRdb assigned the V and J calls; the authors' analysis was not used. This sample has 500,000 to 550,000 distinct CDR3 sequences in its table, and about a fifth of those were observed once. Together, the top ten hold more than 25% of the sample.

This clonotype was detected ten times or more. Its cognate antigen has yet to be identified. Base qualities were left out, and no much larger clone turns up one base away. Deletion took 1 base off V and 1 base off J, with a span of 10 bases between the germline ends. CDR1 and CDR2 (LGHDT, YNNKEL) derive from the germline V gene (reference sequence). Reading from cysteine to phenylalanine, the CDR3 counts 15 amino acids. The CDR3 DNA has 45 bases and is translated from base 1. The sequence was obtained from a man aged 18 to 30 with Graves' hyperthyroidism. The chain uses TRBV3-1 and TRBJ2-5; the D gene is perhaps TRBD1, on 6 matching bases. The sequenced material came from blood. The base sequence is TGTGCCAGCAGCCAAGCGGGACATACCCAAGAGACCCAGTACTTC. This translates into CASSQAGHTQETQYF.